This TCR beta chain derives from a study of blood T cell repertoires in COVID-19. Overall study: Acute-phase and convalescent COVID-19 samples originated in the United States, Italy and Spain. PBMCs, B-cell-depleted T cells, or T cells were the source of the cDNA or gDNA that made up the material.

In the original processing: Amplification of reference gene primers provided the estimated nucleated cell counts. Produced via immunoSEQ multiplex PCR; TCRdb's table is partial and in-frame only. The V and J calls and clone size were taken over from that table, and D and trimming were inferred from the DNA. Of about 19,000 clones in the sample, 88% were seen once. The germline V and J ends were trimmed by 6 bases and 3 bases, with 16 bases remaining between them. This CDR3 is built from 15 residues. Germline V lookup: CDR1 KGHSH, CDR2 LQKENI. Sequencing used peripheral blood. The chain links TRBV18 to TRBJ2-3; TRBD1 is a possible D gene (5 bases). This receptor was identified in a human donor in a cohort sampled during active COVID-19. CDR3 loop: CASSGIPGSTDTQYF. CDR3 nucleotides: TGTGCCAGCTCTGGAATACCAGGGTCGACAGATACGCAGTATTTT.